The source of this T cell receptor beta chain is a study of blood T cell repertoires in COVID-19. The CDR3 length is 13 residues. V gave up 6 bases and J gave up 6 bases; unmatched junction bases: 6. From germline, CDR1 is SNHLY and CDR2 FYNNEI. Original processing methods: By means of reference gene primer amplification, nucleated cell counts were estimated. TCRdb's copy holds only in-frame clones and misses some; the assay was immunoSEQ multiplex PCR. That table is the source of V, J and clone size, and D and trimming were worked out from the DNA. The table lists tens of thousands of clones, approximately 86% of them singletons, with around 14% in the top ten.

Sequenced: peripheral blood. The receptor was isolated from a human donor in a cohort sampled during active COVID-19. This chain uses TRBV2 with TRBJ2-7, with 9 bases matching TRBD1. The CDR3 spells CASRTDRGGEQYF. For the CDR3, the DNA is TGTGCCAGCAGGACGGACAGGGGTGGCGAGCAGTACTTC. Full variable domain (rest looked up from reference TRBV2 and TRBJ2-7): EPEVTQTPSHQVTQMGQEVILRCVPISNHLYFYWYRQILGQKVEFLVSFYNNEISEKSEIFDDQFSVERPDGSNFTLKIRSTKLEDSAMYFCASRTDRGGEQYFGPGTRLTVT.